The sample holds many counts of the clone carrying this T cell receptor (beta chain). What it recognizes is unknown. Regions amplified from RNA transcripts were the TCR beta CDR3 regions. The TCR CDR3 first-round RT-PCR relied on the HTBI primer set. TCRdb processed the multiplex PCR reads anew with MiXCR; each CDR3 protein has one entry. Of about 180,000 distinct CDR3 sequences in the sample, 15% to 20% were seen once. These data belong to a study of T cells in Graves' hyperthyroidism and ophthalmopathy. Overall study: Peripheral blood was obtained at initial diagnosis, preceding any treatment. The study, taken as a whole, reports: A model using 13 V-J features told ophthalmopathy apart from stable hyperthyroidism.

The ends lost 6 bases at V and 0 bases at J; junction bases unmatched: 7. This CDR3 has 16 amino acids. Germline values: CDR1 MDHEN, CDR2 SYDVKM. The sequence derives from a woman aged 45-65 years with Graves' hyperthyroidism. The chain recombines TRBV28 with TRBJ1-3; TRBD1 matches 8 bases. The sample consisted of blood. In nucleotides, the CDR3 is TGTGCCAGCAGGCAACAGGGGGGGAACTCTGGAAACACCATATATTTT. Translation: CASRQQGGNSGNTIYF.